This entry concerns a single TCR beta chain. No antigen is known for it. It has no much larger one-base neighbor in the sample; base qualities were not kept. The receptor library was made with RACE. TCRdb names NextSeq 500 as the instrument used. During library preparation, unique molecular identifiers were attached to individual cDNA molecules so that TCRs could be counted in a quantitative, reproducible way. Both TCR alpha and TCR beta chains were sequenced from each blood RNA sample. On the authors' methods: Samples had a median of 95,638 TCRs, with a range from about 20,000 to 690,600. V, J and CDR3 annotation of the TCR reads was carried out using the Decombinator software suite. Every sample was subsampled to the same number of TCRs (28,000) for the PS versus PT1 abundance plots. TCRs were defined as expanded if absent before sensitization and observed at least eight times at the 2-week time point. TCRdb reprocessing: public reads trimmed at Q25 with fastp, clones called with MiXCR, in-frame beta chains kept. Entries that share a CDR3 protein sequence are merged under the most common genes and DNA. TCRdb's processing, not the authors', yielded these V and J calls. In this sample the table shows over 70,000 distinct CDR3 sequences, roughly 8.5% of which occur a single time. The top ten clones comprise 3% to 4.5% of the sample.

This sample is drawn from a study of human T cells and chemical hapten exposure (dated by TCRdb to the early 2020s). Context from the whole study: For sensitization, 2% DPC in acetone was applied to a 2 cm by 2 cm area of upper inner arm skin. Throughout the study period of around 25 weeks, patients also received therapeutic DPC doses to the scalp every week. Patch testing on the upper back used Finn chambers containing 0.01% DPC, with scoring done after 6 days according to International Contact Dermatitis Research Group standards. The patient cohort, mostly female, included alopecia areata with under or over 50% scalp involvement, alopecia totalis and alopecia universalis. Libraries were pooled for sequencing, and per-sample TCR yields varied mainly because of small differences in library volumes within the pool. This study followed changes in the peripheral blood TCR repertoire in vivo during primary and secondary sensitization of alopecia patients to the hapten diphenylcyclopropenone (DPC). Blood was sampled from patients pre-sensitization (week 0) and at 2, 6 and about 24 weeks after DPC sensitization. Around 30 alopecia patients provided blood for TCR sequencing at one to four time points (pre-sensitization, 2, 6 and 24 weeks).

Beyond this particular receptor, the publication reports: Alopecia, a presumed autoimmune disease, was present in all patients, so the immune response of the patients might differ from that of healthy individuals. Repeated subsampling changed both the strength of the expansion versus patch-test correlation and the threshold at which that correlation became significant. The number of TCRs above 1 in 1000 frequency did not change with DPC sensitization; there was no evidence of global repertoire structure alterations. Significantly more large CDR3 similarity clusters were formed by expanded TCRs than by pre-sensitization or healthy control sets, consistent with antigen-driven responses. Patch test score correlated positively with the number of PT1 expanded TCRs, reaching significance at thresholds 8, 16 and 32 but not at 4.

The sample's time point label, in plain terms: patch test 2, 6 weeks after DPC sensitization. Explained via the paper, the treatment or condition label denotes: therapeutic diphenylcyclopropenone sensitization with weekly scalp DPC. At each patch-test visit, blood was drawn before the patch test was applied. Patients were eligible if aged 18 to 70, diagnosed with alopecia and judged suitable for DPC therapy, and pregnant patients were excluded. Total RNA was extracted from unfractionated whole blood that had been collected in Tempus Blood RNA tubes. The CDR1 and CDR2 encoded by the germline V gene are SGHDN and FVKESK. V is cut by 4 bases and J by 0 bases, and the space between the germline ends is 19 bases. Reading from cysteine to phenylalanine, the CDR3 counts 19 amino acids. Kept here is only the CDR3 DNA, which spans 57 bases and is read in frame from base 1.

This chain is built from TRBV14 and TRBJ2-6; confidence is insufficient to name the D gene. This receptor was identified in a woman aged 45 to 65 with alopecia areata. Some clones in this sample may be carry-over from other donors' samples. Source: whole blood, taken in connection with sensitization to the hapten diphenylcyclopropenone (DPC). The CDR3 region reads CASSPFVQRLPSGANVLTF. The DNA reads TGTGCCAGCAGCCCATTCGTGCAGCGACTGCCCTCTGGGGCCAACGTCCTGACTTTC. The full variable domain, with segments outside the CDR3 supplied by the reference TRBV14 and TRBJ2-6 proteins, appears as EAGVTQFPSHSVIEKGQTVTLRCDPISGHDNLYWYRRVMGKEIKFLLHFVKESKQDESGMPNNRFLAERTGGTYSTLKVQPAELEDSGVYFCASSPFVQRLPSGANVLTFGAGSRLTVL.